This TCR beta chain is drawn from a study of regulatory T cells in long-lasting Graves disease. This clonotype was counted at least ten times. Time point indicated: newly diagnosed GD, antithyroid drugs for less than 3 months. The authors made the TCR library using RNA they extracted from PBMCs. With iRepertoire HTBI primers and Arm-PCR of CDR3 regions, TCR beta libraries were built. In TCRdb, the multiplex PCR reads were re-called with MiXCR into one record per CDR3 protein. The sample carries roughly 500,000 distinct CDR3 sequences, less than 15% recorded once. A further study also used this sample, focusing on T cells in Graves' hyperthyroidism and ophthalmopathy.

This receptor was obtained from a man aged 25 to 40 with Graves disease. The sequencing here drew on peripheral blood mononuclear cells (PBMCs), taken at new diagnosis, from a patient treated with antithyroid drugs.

CDR3 sequence (DNA): TGTGCCAGCAGCCAAGGACTAGCGAGCAATGAGCAGTTCTTC. Its translation: CASSQGLASNEQFF. The chain employs TRBV14 and TRBJ2-1, with 8 bases that match TRBD2. The CDR3 is 14 residues long. Germline CDR1 SGHDN, CDR2 FVKESK. With 1 base clipped from V and 6 bases from J, the junction kept 2 bases outside the gene matches.